A single sample gave rise to the 23 T cell receptor beta chains below, sequenced in a study of identical twins. TCRdb re-called the 5' RACE reads with MiXCR, one entry per CDR3 protein. The sample contains nearly 650,000 distinct CDR3 sequences, just over 7% of which appear only once. These data also formed part of another study, on yellow fever vaccine responses in identical twins.

Sequencing was carried out using PBMCs. The receptors shown here come from a woman under 30 in good health.

This chain links TRBV7-8 with TRBJ2-3; 8 nucleotides line up with TRBD1. From germline, CDR1 is SGHVS and CDR2 FQNEAQ. The CDR3 runs to 17 residues. V lost 4 bases to trimming and J lost 6 bases; unmatched junction nucleotides: 15. The CDR3 DNA is TGTGCCAGCAGCTCGGTGGCCCTCCAGGGGGCGGGGGATACGCAGTATTTT. Translation gives CASSSVALQGAGDTQYF.

There are a few counts of this clonotype. The chain links TRBV25-1 to TRBJ2-1; D assignment may be TRBD1 or TRBD2 (5 bases each). The CDR3 contains 15 residues. Trimming took 3 bases from V and 4 from J, leaving 13 bases between them. Germline-derived CDR1 and CDR2 are MGHDK and SYGVNS. The CDR3 region has the DNA TGTGCCAGCAGTGAGGGGCGGGTACCGTACAATGAGCAGTTCTTC. It encodes CASSEGRVPYNEQFF.

This sequence joins TRBV12-3 or TRBV12-4 and TRBJ2-1; the D gene is possibly TRBD2 (6 bases). The CDR3 is 16 residues long. V was trimmed by 3 bases and J by 5 bases, leaving 17 bases between them. The CDR3 sequence is CASSFMLFSGDNEQFF. DNA of the CDR3: TGTGCCAGCAGTTTTATGCTCTTTAGCGGAGACAATGAGCAGTTCTTC.

The rearrangement uses TRBV12-3 or TRBV12-4 and TRBJ2-1; perhaps TRBD2 as D (5 bases). The CDR3 extends over 17 amino acids. The V end was cut by 5 bases, the J end by 7 bases, with 24 bases between. CDR3 DNA sequence: TGTGCCAGCAGTCCTCGCGTGGGGTGGGCGGGTAGGAATGAGCAGTTCTTC. Translated, it gives CASSPRVGWAGRNEQFF.

This clonotype was seen at least ten times. The chain couples TRBV28 to TRBJ2-7, with a tentative D call TRBD1 (6 bases). The V end was cut by 4 bases, the J end by 4 bases, with 8 bases between. CDR1 and CDR2 from the germline V gene are MDHEN and SYDVKM. The CDR3 loop spans 12 amino acids. CDR3 in amino acids: CASSSGVYEQYF. CDR3 coding DNA: TGTGCCAGCAGTTCAGGGGTTTACGAGCAGTACTTC.

This clonotype has only a few counts. The CDR3 is CASSPRTGEKLFF. CDR3 nucleotides: TGTGCCAGCAGCCCCAGGACAGGTGAAAAACTGTTTTTT. The chain carries TRBV7-9 and TRBJ1-4; 7 bases map to TRBD1. V gave up 5 bases and J gave up 7 bases; unmatched junction bases: 4. This CDR3 region has 13 residues. In germline, CDR1 is SEHNR, CDR2 FQNEAQ (reference sequence).

This clonotype was counted only a few times. V gene TRBV5-5 combines with J gene TRBJ2-1, with no clear D. The CDR3 contains 16 residues. V dropped 4 bases and J dropped 3 bases, with 17 bases sitting between them. CDR1 and CDR2 (germline): SGHKS, YYEKEE (reference sequence). This CDR3 is CASSPRTLSSYNEQFF. Written as DNA, the CDR3 is TGTGCCAGCAGCCCCCGTACTCTGTCGAGCTACAATGAGCAGTTCTTC.

V usage is TRBV12-3 or TRBV12-4 and J usage is TRBJ2-6, with no clear D. V gave up 3 bases and J gave up 6 bases, with 12 bases separating them. This CDR3 contains 15 residues. The CDR3 coding sequence is TGTGCCAGCAGTTTGTCGTCGACCGAGGCCAACGTCCTGACTTTC. Translation: CASSLSSTEANVLTF.

This clonotype was observed a few times. The rearrangement joins TRBV11-1 to TRBJ2-3; TRBD2 agrees at 9 bases. The CDR3 totals 19 residues. The germline gives CDR1 SGHAT, CDR2 FQDESV (reference sequence). The J segment lost 2 bases and the V segment lost 1 base, leaving 13 bases of the junction unmatched. CDR3 in DNA: TGTGCCAGCAGCTTAGGGGTTTCGGCTAGCGGGGACTACACAGATACGCAGTATTTT. Translation: CASSLGVSASGDYTDTQYF.

This clonotype was seen more than once but under ten times. The chain joins TRBV20-1 to TRBJ2-1; possibly TRBD2 for D (6 bases). V gave up 6 bases and J gave up 8 bases, with 17 bases separating them. CDR1 and CDR2 (germline): DFQATT, SNEGSKA (reference sequence). This CDR3 comprises 13 residues. CDR3 region: CSARTLTSDEQFF. CDR3 DNA sequence: TGCAGTGCCCGGACCCTGACTAGTGATGAGCAGTTCTTC.

This clonotype was picked up many times. The V and J genes are TRBV24-1 and TRBJ2-5; 9 positions match TRBD1. V was pared by 4 bases and J by 2 bases, with 4 bases of the junction left unmatched. Germline V gives CDR1 KGHDR, CDR2 SFDVKD. The length of the CDR3 is 15 residues. The CDR3 DNA is TGTGCCACCAGTGACCCCGACAGGGGGCAAGAGACCCAGTACTTC. Protein: CATSDPDRGQETQYF.

The chain joins TRBV7-3 to TRBJ2-2; 12 bases align to TRBD2. The CDR3 length is 15 residues. The ends lost 5 bases at V and 7 bases at J; junction bases unmatched: 5. Germline CDR1 reads SGHTA; CDR2 reads FQGTGA. The CDR3 DNA reads as TGTGCCAGCAGCCAACTAGCGGGAGGTGACGGGGAGCTGTTTTTT. It is translated as CASSQLAGGDGELFF.

There are many counts of this clonotype. V and J are TRBV4-1 and TRBJ2-3; a possible D gene is TRBD2 (6 bases). This CDR3 comprises 18 residues. V was trimmed by 0 bases and J by 2 bases, leaving 18 bases between them. Looked up from germline, CDR1 is MGHRA and CDR2 is YSYEKL. The CDR3 here is CASSQEVWGGGLTDTQYF. The CDR3 DNA follows: TGCGCCAGCAGCCAAGAAGTTTGGGGAGGAGGACTCACAGATACGCAGTATTTT.

Only a few counts were recorded for this clonotype. The rearrangement links TRBV27 to TRBJ2-2, with 7 positions matching TRBD2. This CDR3 region has 16 residues. After removal of 5 bases from V and 5 bases from J, the junction contained 11 bases not matched to a gene. Germline assignment: CDR1 MNHEY and CDR2 SMNVEV (reference sequence). CDR3 region: CASSTPREVQTGELFF. CDR3 nucleotide sequence: TGTGCCAGCAGTACTCCTCGGGAGGTTCAGACCGGGGAGCTGTTTTTT.

This clonotype appeared a few times. The rearrangement uses TRBV9 and TRBJ2-5; perhaps TRBD2 as D (5 bases). This CDR3 comprises 13 residues. From germline, CDR1 is SGDLS and CDR2 YYNGEE. The ends were cut back, 4 bases at V and 5 bases at J, with 12 bases in the middle. The CDR3 sequence is CASSPFSGETQYF. The CDR3, as DNA: TGTGCCAGCAGCCCATTCTCGGGGGAGACCCAGTACTTC.

This clonotype has a count of ten or more. The chain uses TRBV12-3 or TRBV12-4 and TRBJ1-1, with 9 bases identical to TRBD1. V was clipped by 6 bases and J by 5 bases; unmatched bases: 10. CDR3 size: 15 residues. In DNA form, the CDR3 reads TGTGCCAGCAGAAGTCCCGGGACAGGGTTTACTGAAGCTTTCTTT. As protein: CASRSPGTGFTEAFF.

This clonotype has a handful of counts. This chain links TRBV15 with TRBJ2-7; D unresolved. V lost 2 bases and J lost 3, with 11 bases in between. The germline CDR1 and CDR2 sequences are LNHNV and YYDKDF (reference sequence). The CDR3 covers 14 residues. The CDR3 protein is CATSRRVGVYEQYV. The CDR3 DNA follows: TGTGCCACCAGCAGAAGAGTGGGTGTCTACGAGCAGTACGTC.

This clonotype has only a few counts. The chain employs TRBV11-2 and TRBJ1-4; D may be TRBD1 (6 bases). The CDR3 runs to 13 residues. Trimming shortened V by 3 bases and J by 11 bases, and 13 bases separated the two germline ends. Germline lookup yields CDR1 SGHAT and CDR2 FQNNGV. The CDR3 region is CASSLGGARKLFF. The DNA for the CDR3 is TGTGCCAGCAGCTTGGGGGGGGCTAGGAAACTGTTTTTT.

This clonotype has a handful of counts. The chain carries TRBV7-9 and TRBJ2-7, with 11 bases matching TRBD1. This CDR3 is 17 amino acids long. V shed 5 bases and J 0 bases; nucleotides not matched to a gene: 9. Germline CDR1 and CDR2: SEHNR and FQNEAQ (reference sequence). Here the CDR3 DNA reads TGTGCCAGCAGCCATGGGGGACAGGGGGGGACCTCCTACGAGCAGTACTTC. Translation: CASSHGGQGGTSYEQYF.

This clonotype came up a few times. V usage is TRBV12-3 or TRBV12-4 and J usage is TRBJ2-1; 8 bases match TRBD2. The CDR3 is 14 amino acids. V trimming: 5 bases; J trimming: 2 bases; junction bases outside the gene matches: 2. The CDR3 region has the DNA TGTGCCAGCAGTAGCGGGAGCCCCTACAATGAGCAGTTCTTC. This codes for CASSSGSPYNEQFF.

This clonotype was picked up many times. V is TRBV5-1 and J is TRBJ2-3; the match to TRBD2 covers 7 bases. Germline V CDR1 and CDR2: SGHRS, YFSETQ. Germline trimming cut 4 bases from V and 6 bases from J; bases unmatched to any gene: 14. The CDR3 has 16 amino acids. This CDR3 is CASSPKAGTSADTQYF. CDR3 nucleotide sequence: TGCGCCAGCAGCCCGAAAGCGGGAACCTCCGCCGATACGCAGTATTTT.

The J gene is TRBJ2-2, the V gene TRBV14; possible D gene TRBD2, 7 bases. CDR1 is SGHDN, CDR2 FVKESK, per germline. CDR3 length: 17 residues. The ends were cut back, 4 bases at V and 5 bases at J, with 20 bases in the middle. This chain's CDR3 is CASSPRSGGLSTGELFF. CDR3 DNA: TGTGCCAGCAGCCCCCGTTCGGGGGGCTTATCAACCGGGGAGCTGTTTTTT. The full variable domain, completed using reference TRBV14 and TRBJ2-2, is EAGVTQFPSHSVIEKGQTVTLRCDPISGHDNLYWYRRVMGKEIKFLLHFVKESKQDESGMPNNRFLAERTGGTYSTLKVQPAELEDSGVYFCASSPRSGGLSTGELFFGEGSRLTVL.

CDR3 loop: CATSESTGAISYNEQFF. Written as DNA, the CDR3 is TGTGCCACCAGTGAATCGACAGGGGCCATCTCCTACAATGAGCAGTTCTTC. This rearrangement joins TRBV15 to TRBJ2-1; 8 nucleotides agree with TRBD1. Germline loops: CDR1 LNHNV, CDR2 YYDKDF (reference sequence). The CDR3 is 17 residues long. V was clipped by 6 bases and J by 0 bases; unmatched bases: 10.